These 15 T cell receptor beta chains share one sample of origin, sequenced in a study of T-cell reconstitution after alpha-beta-depleted transplantation in children. Unique molecular identifiers were incorporated when the TCRbeta library was constructed. TCRdb reprocessed the PCR reads via MiXCR and lists one record per CDR3 protein. This table has about 580,000 distinct CDR3 sequences, around 23% appearing once. Source: PBMCs, mostly from graft donor cells, taken 360 days after TCRalphabeta/CD19-depleted stem cell transplant. The receptors derive from a boy under two years old who had a stem cell transplant for acute myeloid leukemia, so the T cells may come from the graft donor.

The rearrangement uses TRBV12-3 or TRBV12-4 and TRBJ2-1; TRBD2 agrees at 12 bases. The CDR3 totals 20 residues. Unmatched junction bases numbered 15, after V lost 1 base and J lost 5 bases. In DNA form, the CDR3 reads TGTGCCAGCAGTTTAGGTGCTGCTTACCAACGACTAGCGGGGGACAATGAGCAGTTCTTC. This translates into CASSLGAAYQRLAGDNEQFF.

The chain recombines TRBV10-3 with TRBJ2-7; tentative D call: TRBD2 (5 bases). V was cut by 1 base and J by 3 bases, with 13 bases left in between. Germline V gene lookup returns CDR1 ENHRY and CDR2 SYGVKD. This CDR3 is built from 15 residues. CDR3 sequence: CAISEFNLGDYEQYV. In nucleotides, the CDR3 is TGTGCCATCAGTGAGTTTAACCTGGGAGACTACGAGCAGTACGTC.

The chain carries TRBV20-1 and TRBJ2-3; weak D call: TRBD2 (5 bases). The CDR3 contains 16 residues. Germline lookup yields CDR1 DFQATT and CDR2 SNEGSKA (reference sequence). V lost 1 base and J 4 bases, leaving 18 bases between the germline ends. CDR3 coding DNA: TGCAGTGCTAGAGCTACCCAGTGGGTCGGGGCAGATACGCAGTATTTT. Protein: CSARATQWVGADTQYF.

This clonotype was detected only a few times. This chain links TRBV20-1 with TRBJ1-5; D gene uncertain. This CDR3 is built from 15 residues. CDR1 DFQATT and CDR2 SNEGSKA come from the germline V gene (reference sequence). The V end lost 6 bases, the J end lost 0 bases, and 15 bases lay between the germline ends. CDR3 residues: CSAADYTSSNQPQHF. As DNA, the CDR3 is TGCAGTGCCGCTGACTACACCTCTAGCAATCAGCCCCAGCATTTT.

This clonotype has more than one count but fewer than ten. The V gene is TRBV20-1, the J gene TRBJ2-7, with D possibly being TRBD1 (6 bases). Deletions cut 6 bases from V and 1 base from J, with 22 bases between. The CDR3 runs to 16 residues. The germline gives CDR1 DFQATT, CDR2 SNEGSKA (reference sequence). The CDR3 spells CSATGQQGKGSYEQYV. The CDR3, as DNA: TGCAGTGCCACAGGTCAACAGGGTAAGGGGTCCTACGAGCAGTACGTC.

The CDR3 reads CASSETGFPDTQYF. The DNA for the CDR3 is TGTGCCAGCAGTGAGACAGGGTTTCCAGATACGCAGTATTTT. The chain recombines TRBV28 with TRBJ2-3; 7 bases agree with TRBD1. The germline CDR1 and CDR2 sequences are MDHEN and SYDVKM. With V trimmed by 5 bases and J by 4 bases, 6 bases remained unmatched. The CDR3 is 14 residues long. The variable domain in full, with the rest retrieved from reference TRBV28 and TRBJ2-3, is DVKVTQSSRYLVKRTGEKVFLECVQDMDHENMFWYRQDPGLGLRLIYFSYDVKMKEKGDIPEGYSVSREKKERFSLILESASTNQTSMYLCASSETGFPDTQYFGPGTRLTVL.

This clonotype was detected many times. The V and J genes are TRBV12-3 or TRBV12-4 and TRBJ1-2, with TRBD1 identical over 9 bases. The CDR3 has 13 amino acids. Trimming removed 6 bases from V and 11 bases from J; junction bases left unmatched: 10. As DNA, the CDR3 is TGTGCCAGCAGACCGAAAACAGGGGGCGCTTACACCTTC. This codes for CASRPKTGGAYTF.

This clonotype turned up a few times. The V and J genes are TRBV28 and TRBJ2-7; possibly TRBD2 for D (7 bases). Germline CDR1 MDHEN, CDR2 SYDVKM. Trimming removed 4 bases from V and 3 bases from J, with 13 bases in between. There are 14 residues in the CDR3. CDR3 coding DNA: TGTGCCAGCAGTTGGGGGGGCCAGAACTACGAGCAGTACGTC. Translated, it gives CASSWGGQNYEQYV.

The rearrangement joins TRBV5-5 to TRBJ2-3; a weak D match, TRBD1 (9 bases). Germline lookup yields CDR1 SGHKS and CDR2 YYEKEE (reference sequence). The CDR3 totals 17 residues. V was cut by 4 bases and J by 7 bases, with 25 bases left in between. CDR3 loop: CASSTTGGTGTSNTQYF. In DNA, the CDR3 is TGTGCCAGCAGCACTACGGGGGGGACAGGGACATCGAATACGCAGTATTTT.

In the case of this clonotype: The junction shows a germline mismatch at one end, possibly a read error. The gene calls are TRBV18 and TRBJ2-3, with a tentative D call TRBD2 (6 bases). The CDR3 consists of 13 residues. Germline values: CDR1 KGHSH, CDR2 LQKENI. The chain's CDR3 is CTSSPGLIDTQYF. The CDR3 region has the DNA TGTACCAGCTCTCCGGGACTTATAGATACGCAGTATTTT.

This clonotype was detected many times. The CDR3 protein is CASSDGDRGPGELFF. CDR3 coding DNA: TGTGCCAGCAGTGATGGGGACAGGGGTCCCGGGGAGCTGTTTTTT. The V and J genes are TRBV25-1 and TRBJ2-2; 10 bases map to TRBD1. From germline, CDR1 is MGHDK and CDR2 SYGVNS. V shed 3 bases, J shed 6 bases, and the junction held 4 bases outside the gene matches. The CDR3 has 15 amino acids.

This clonotype showed up many times. V and J are TRBV29-1 and TRBJ2-1; TRBD1 is a possible D gene (6 bases). The germline gives CDR1 SQVTM, CDR2 ANQGSEA. This CDR3 is built from 10 residues. V was cut by 3 bases and J by 12 bases, with 9 bases left in between. The CDR3 DNA reads as TGCAGCGTTGATGTAGGGGGGCAGTTCTTC. Translated: CSVDVGGQFF.

V usage is TRBV12-3 or TRBV12-4 and J usage is TRBJ1-1; D is unclear. This CDR3 is built from 14 residues. The V end lost 1 base, the J end lost 7 bases, and 13 bases lay between the germline ends. CDR3 DNA sequence: TGTGCCAGCAGTTTAGGAGGATTGGGGTATGAAGCTTTCTTT. It yields the protein CASSLGGLGYEAFF.

This clonotype was counted ten times or more. V is TRBV3-1 and J is TRBJ2-1; D gene ambiguous. Looked up from germline, CDR1 is LGHDT and CDR2 is YNNKEL (reference sequence). This CDR3 region has 11 residues. The V end lost 3 bases, the J end lost 6 bases, and 3 bases lay between the germline ends. CDR3 amino acids: CASSQANEQFF. The CDR3 DNA follows: TGTGCCAGCAGCCAGGCCAATGAGCAGTTCTTC.

The rearrangement uses TRBV10-3 and TRBJ2-3; D might be TRBD1 (6 bases). Germline V gene sequence: CDR1 ENHRY, CDR2 SYGVKD. Deletions cut 6 bases from V and 2 bases from J, with 21 bases between. This CDR3 spans 17 amino acids. The CDR3: CAIRKAIGGHDTDTQYF. The CDR3 DNA reads TGTGCCATCAGAAAAGCTATTGGGGGACACGACACAGATACGCAGTATTTT.